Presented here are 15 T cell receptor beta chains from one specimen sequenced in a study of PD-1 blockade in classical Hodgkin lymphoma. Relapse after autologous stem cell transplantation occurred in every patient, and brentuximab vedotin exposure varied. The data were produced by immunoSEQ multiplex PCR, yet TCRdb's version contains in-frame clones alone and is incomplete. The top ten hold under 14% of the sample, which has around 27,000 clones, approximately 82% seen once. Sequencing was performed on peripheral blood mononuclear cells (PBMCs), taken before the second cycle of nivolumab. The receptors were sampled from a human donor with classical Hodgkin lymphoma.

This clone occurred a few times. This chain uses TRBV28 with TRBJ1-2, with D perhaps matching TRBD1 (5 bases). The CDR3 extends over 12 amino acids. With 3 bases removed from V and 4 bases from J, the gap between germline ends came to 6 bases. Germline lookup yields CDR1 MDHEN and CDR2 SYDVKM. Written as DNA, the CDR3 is TGTGCCAGCAGTTTGGACATCTATGGCTACACCTTC. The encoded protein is CASSLDIYGYTF.

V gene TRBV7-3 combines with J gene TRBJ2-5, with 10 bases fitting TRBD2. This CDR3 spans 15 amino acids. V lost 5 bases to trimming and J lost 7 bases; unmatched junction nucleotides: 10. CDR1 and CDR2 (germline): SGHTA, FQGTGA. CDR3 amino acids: CASSVYASGGATQYF. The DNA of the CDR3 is TGTGCCAGCAGCGTTTATGCGAGCGGGGGGGCGACCCAGTACTTC.

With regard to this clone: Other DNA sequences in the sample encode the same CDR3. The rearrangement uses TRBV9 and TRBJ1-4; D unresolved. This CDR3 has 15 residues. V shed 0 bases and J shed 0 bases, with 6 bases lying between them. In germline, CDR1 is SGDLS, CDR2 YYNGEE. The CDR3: CASSVGVATNEKLFF. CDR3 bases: TGTGCCAGCAGCGTAGGAGTGGCAACTAATGAAAAACTGTTTTTT.

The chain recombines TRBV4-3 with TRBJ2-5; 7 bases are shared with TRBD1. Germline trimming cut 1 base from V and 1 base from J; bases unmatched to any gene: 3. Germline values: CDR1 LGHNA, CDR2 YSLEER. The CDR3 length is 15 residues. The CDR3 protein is CASSQGRTGQETQYF. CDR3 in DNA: TGCGCCAGCAGCCAAGGTCGGACAGGCCAAGAGACCCAGTACTTC.

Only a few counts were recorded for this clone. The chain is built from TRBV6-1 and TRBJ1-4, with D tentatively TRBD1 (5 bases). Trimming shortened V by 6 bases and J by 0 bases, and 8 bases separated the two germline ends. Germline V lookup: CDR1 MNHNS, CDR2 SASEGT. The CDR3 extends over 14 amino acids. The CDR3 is CASRTGSTNEKLFF. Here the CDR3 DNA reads TGTGCCAGCAGAACAGGCTCAACTAATGAAAAACTGTTTTTT.

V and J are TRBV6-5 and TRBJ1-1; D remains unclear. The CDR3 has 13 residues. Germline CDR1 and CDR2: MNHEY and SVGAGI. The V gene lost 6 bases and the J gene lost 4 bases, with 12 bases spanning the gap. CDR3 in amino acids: CASSFMLSTEAFF. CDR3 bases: TGTGCCAGCAGCTTCATGTTGAGCACTGAAGCTTTCTTT.

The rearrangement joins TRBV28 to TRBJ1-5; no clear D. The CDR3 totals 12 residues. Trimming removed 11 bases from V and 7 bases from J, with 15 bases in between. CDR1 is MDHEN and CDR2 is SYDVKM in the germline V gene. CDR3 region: CAAMGRVQPQHF. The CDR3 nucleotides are TGTGCCGCTATGGGCCGGGTACAGCCCCAGCATTTT.

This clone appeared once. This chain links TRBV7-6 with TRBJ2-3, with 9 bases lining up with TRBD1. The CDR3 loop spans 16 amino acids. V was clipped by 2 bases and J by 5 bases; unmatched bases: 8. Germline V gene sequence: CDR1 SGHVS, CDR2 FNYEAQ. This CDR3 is CASSLSTGGRQDTQYF. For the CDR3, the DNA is TGTGCCAGCAGCTTATCCACAGGGGGCCGCCAAGATACGCAGTATTTT.

CDR3 sequence (DNA): TGTGCCAGCAGCTCGACTCTTCGGGGTTTGGATACGCAGTATTTT. Translation gives CASSSTLRGLDTQYF. This sequence joins TRBV7-9 and TRBJ2-3; D might be TRBD2 (5 bases). Trimming removed 4 bases from V and 6 bases from J, with 17 bases in between. The CDR3 runs 15 residues. Germline V CDR1 and CDR2: SEHNR, FQNEAQ (reference sequence).

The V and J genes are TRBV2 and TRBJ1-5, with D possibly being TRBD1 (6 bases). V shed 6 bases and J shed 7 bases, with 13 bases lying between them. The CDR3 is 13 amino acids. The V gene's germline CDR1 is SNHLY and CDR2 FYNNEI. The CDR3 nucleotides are TGTGCCAGCAGGGCACAGGGAAACCAGCCCCAGCATTTT. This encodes CASRAQGNQPQHF.

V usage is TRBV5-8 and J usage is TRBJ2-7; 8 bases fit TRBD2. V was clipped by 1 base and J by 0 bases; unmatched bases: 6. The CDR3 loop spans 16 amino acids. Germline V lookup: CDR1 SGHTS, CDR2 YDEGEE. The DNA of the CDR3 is TGTGCCAGCAGCTTGTGGCGGGGGGCCAACTCCTACGAGCAGTACTTC. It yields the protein CASSLWRGANSYEQYF.

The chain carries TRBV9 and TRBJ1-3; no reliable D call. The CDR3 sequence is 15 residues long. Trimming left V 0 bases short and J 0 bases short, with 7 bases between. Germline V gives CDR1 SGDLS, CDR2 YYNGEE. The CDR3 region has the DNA TGTGCCAGCAGCGTAGACAGCAGCTCTGGAAACACCATATATTTT. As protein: CASSVDSSSGNTIYF.

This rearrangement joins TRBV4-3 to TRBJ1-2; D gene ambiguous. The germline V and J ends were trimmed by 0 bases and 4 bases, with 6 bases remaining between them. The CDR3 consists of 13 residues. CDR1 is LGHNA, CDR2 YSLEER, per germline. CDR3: CASSQDRSYGYTF. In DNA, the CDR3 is TGCGCCAGCAGCCAAGATCGCAGCTATGGCTACACCTTC.

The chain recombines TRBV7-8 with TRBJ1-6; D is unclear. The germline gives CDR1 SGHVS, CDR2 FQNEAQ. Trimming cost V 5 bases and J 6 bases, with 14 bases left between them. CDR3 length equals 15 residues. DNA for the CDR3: TGTGCCAGCAGCCCACAAGCCACACCTAATTCACCCCTCCACTTT. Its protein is CASSPQATPNSPLHF. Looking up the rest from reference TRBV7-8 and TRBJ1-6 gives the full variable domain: GAGVSQSPRYKVAKRGQDVALRCDPISGHVSLFWYQQALGQGPEFLTYFQNEAQLDKSGLPSDRFFAERPEGSVSTLKIQRTQQEDSAVYLCASSPQATPNSPLHFGNGTRLTVT.

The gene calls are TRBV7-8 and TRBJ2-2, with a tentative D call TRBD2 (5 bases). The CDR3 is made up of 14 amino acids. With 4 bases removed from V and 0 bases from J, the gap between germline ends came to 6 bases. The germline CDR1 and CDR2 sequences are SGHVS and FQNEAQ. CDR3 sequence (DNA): TGTGCCAGCAGCTCTAGCTCGAACACCGGGGAGCTGTTTTTT. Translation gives CASSSSSNTGELFF.